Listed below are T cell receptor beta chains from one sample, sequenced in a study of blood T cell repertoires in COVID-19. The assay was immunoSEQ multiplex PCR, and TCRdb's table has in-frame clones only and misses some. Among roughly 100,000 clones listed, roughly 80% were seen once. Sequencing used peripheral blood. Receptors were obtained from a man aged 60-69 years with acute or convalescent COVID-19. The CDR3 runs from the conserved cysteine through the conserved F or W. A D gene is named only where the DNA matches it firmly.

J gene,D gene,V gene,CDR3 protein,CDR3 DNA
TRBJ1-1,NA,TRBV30,CAWRVTDMNTEAFF,TGTGCCTGGAGGGTGACGGACATGAACACTGAAGCTTTCTTT
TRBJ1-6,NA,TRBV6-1,CASREEWGVGSPLHF,TGTGCCAGCAGGGAAGAGTGGGGGGTGGGTTCACCCCTCCACTTT
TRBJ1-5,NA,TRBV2,CASNEMGQGLQPQHF,TGTGCCAGTAACGAGATGGGGCAGGGGCTTCAGCCCCAGCATTTT
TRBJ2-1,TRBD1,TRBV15,CATSREGTGFYNEQFF,TGTGCCACCAGCAGAGAGGGGACAGGGTTTTACAATGAGCAGTTCTTC
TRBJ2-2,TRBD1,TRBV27,CASSLQGQGSGELFF,TGTGCCAGCAGTTTACAGGGACAGGGATCCGGGGAGCTGTTTTTT
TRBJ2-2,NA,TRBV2,CASSGSPTGRDTGELFF,TGTGCCAGCAGTGGGTCACCCACAGGGAGGGACACCGGGGAGCTGTTTTTT
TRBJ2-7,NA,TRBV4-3,CASSQDRIQYF,TGCGCCAGCAGCCAAGACAGGATTCAGTACTTC
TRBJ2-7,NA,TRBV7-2,CASSLPGSAYEQYF,TGTGCCAGCAGCTTACCGGGGAGTGCCTACGAGCAGTACTTC
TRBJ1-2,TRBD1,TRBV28,CASRSSGQGPGYTF,TGTGCCAGCAGATCCTCGGGACAGGGGCCTGGCTACACCTTC
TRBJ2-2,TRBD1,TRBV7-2,CASNFEIGQGRMGTGELFF,TGTGCCAGCAACTTCGAAATAGGACAGGGCCGGATGGGCACCGGGGAGCTGTTTTTT
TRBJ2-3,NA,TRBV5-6,CASSHRALTDTQYF,TGTGCCAGCAGCCACAGGGCTTTGACAGATACGCAGTATTTT
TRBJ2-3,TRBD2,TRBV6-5,CASAFSGRTDTQYF,TGTGCCAGCGCCTTTAGCGGGAGGACAGATACGCAGTATTTT
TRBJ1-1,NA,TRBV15,CATSSRQVLNTEAFF,TGTGCCACCAGCAGTCGACAGGTTTTGAACACTGAAGCTTTCTTT
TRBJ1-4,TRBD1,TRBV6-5,CASSMTGGDEKLFF,TGTGCCAGCAGTATGACAGGGGGAGATGAAAAACTGTTTTTT
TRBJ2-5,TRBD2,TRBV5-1,CASSRGTSEETQYF,TGCGCCAGCAGCCGCGGGACTAGCGAAGAGACCCAGTACTTC
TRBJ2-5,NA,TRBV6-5,CASSYGRVETQYF,TGTGCCAGCAGTTACGGCAGGGTAGAGACCCAGTACTTC
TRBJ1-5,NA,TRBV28,CASSSGGQDQPQHF,TGTGCCAGCAGTTCGGGGGGGCAGGATCAGCCCCAGCATTTT
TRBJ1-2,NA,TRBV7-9,CASSPSYGYTF,TGTGCCAGCAGCCCCAGTTATGGCTACACCTTC
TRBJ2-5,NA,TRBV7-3,CASSLYAAAQETQYF,TGTGCCAGCAGCTTATATGCAGCGGCTCAAGAGACCCAGTACTTC
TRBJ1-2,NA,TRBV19,CASSIPLANYGYTF,TGTGCCAGTAGTATCCCGCTAGCTAACTATGGCTACACCTTC
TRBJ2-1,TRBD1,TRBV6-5,CASRPDRGYNEQFF,TGTGCCAGCAGGCCCGACAGGGGCTACAATGAGCAGTTCTTC
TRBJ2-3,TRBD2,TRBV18,CASSPPSGSTDTQYF,TGTGCCAGCTCACCTCCCAGCGGGAGTACAGATACGCAGTATTTT
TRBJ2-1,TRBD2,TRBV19,CASSPSSSGSTQQFF,TGTGCCAGTAGCCCCTCGTCTAGCGGGAGCACCCAGCAGTTCTTC
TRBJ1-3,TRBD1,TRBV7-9,CASSLLTGGNTIYF,TGTGCCAGCAGCCTCCTGACAGGGGGAAACACCATATATTTT
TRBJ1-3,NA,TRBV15,CATSSLLENSGNTIYF,TGTGCCACCAGCAGTTTACTTGAAAACTCTGGAAACACCATATATTTT
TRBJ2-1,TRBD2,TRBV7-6,CASSLISAPGLAGEWEYNEQFF,TGTGCCAGCAGCTTAATTTCGGCCCCGGGACTAGCGGGAGAGTGGGAATACAATGAGCAGTTCTTC